Listed here are 23 T cell receptor beta chains from one sample, sequenced in a study of spatial heterogeneity in lung cancer. Regarding the study as a whole: Tumor mutation count correlated with how many alpha and beta TCRs expanded intratumorally.

These TCRs are of unknown antigen specificity. TCRdb re-called the 5' RACE reads through MiXCR, storing one row per CDR3 protein. The sample lists fewer than 20,000 distinct CDR3 sequences; around 7% were seen once. This sample's time point: sample taken at primary tumor resection. The sequences come from lung tumor tissue, collected at surgery. The source of these receptors is a female donor with early-stage non-small cell lung cancer.

This sequence joins TRBV9 and TRBJ1-1; the match to TRBD1 covers 7 bases. V lost 3 bases to trimming and J lost 6 bases; unmatched junction nucleotides: 11. The germline CDR1 and CDR2 sequences are SGDLS and YYNGEE. The CDR3 has 15 residues. The CDR3 loop reads CASSDRQGGGPEAFF. CDR3 DNA sequence: TGTGCCAGCAGCGACAGACAGGGAGGAGGTCCTGAAGCTTTCTTT.

This clonotype has at least ten counts. The V and J genes are TRBV29-1 and TRBJ1-4; 8 nucleotides align to TRBD1. CDR3 size: 16 residues. Germline values: CDR1 SQVTM, CDR2 ANQGSEA. V was clipped by 5 bases and J by 0 bases; unmatched bases: 8. The CDR3: CSVMGGQGSTNEKLFF. The CDR3 DNA is TGCAGCGTTATGGGCGGACAGGGCTCAACTAATGAAAAACTGTTTTTT.

This clonotype has at least ten counts. The J gene is TRBJ1-1, the V gene TRBV4-1; a weak D match, TRBD1 (5 bases). Trimming cost V 1 base and J 1 base, with 22 bases left between them. Germline CDR1 reads MGHRA; CDR2 reads YSYEKL. The CDR3 is made up of 19 amino acids. CDR3 DNA sequence: TGCGCCAGCAGCCAAGGAGGATTTTCAGGGAAGGGACCGAACACTGAAGCTTTCTTT. Translated, it gives CASSQGGFSGKGPNTEAFF.

This clonotype was seen many times. V is TRBV12-3 or TRBV12-4 and J is TRBJ2-7; no reliable D call. V was shortened by 2 bases and J by 1 base, with 9 bases between the two germline ends. The CDR3 length is 14 residues. The CDR3 DNA follows: TGTGCCAGCAGTTTACGGCCTGTGTCCTACGAGCAGTACTTC. Translating it yields CASSLRPVSYEQYF.

This clonotype appeared a few times. The chain employs TRBV19 and TRBJ2-3; 8 bases agree with TRBD2. This CDR3 has 20 amino acids. Unmatched junction bases numbered 20, after V lost 6 bases and J lost 0 bases. Germline CDR1 reads LNHDA; CDR2 reads SQIVND (reference sequence). CDR3 coding DNA: TGTGCCAGTAGACCTAAAACCGGGACTAGGGACCCTTATAGCACAGATACGCAGTATTTT. Its protein product is CASRPKTGTRDPYSTDTQYF.

This clonotype was observed a handful of times. The CDR3 region is CASTPGPGQRTSSTDTQYF. The DNA for the CDR3 is TGTGCCAGCACCCCTGGACCGGGACAACGCACCTCTAGCACAGATACGCAGTATTTT. V and J are TRBV12-3 or TRBV12-4 and TRBJ2-3, with a tentative D call TRBD1 (6 bases). The CDR3 runs to 19 residues. Trimming stripped 7 bases from V and 0 bases from J, with 26 bases between.

This clonotype was seen at least ten times. The chain recombines TRBV12-3 or TRBV12-4 with TRBJ1-5, with D unresolved. V was trimmed by 4 bases and J by 5 bases, leaving 9 bases between them. CDR3 size: 13 residues. The DNA for the CDR3 is TGTGCCAGCAGTTCGTTGAGGGATCAGCCCCAGCATTTT. It specifies CASSSLRDQPQHF.

This clonotype was counted many times. The V and J genes are TRBV15 and TRBJ2-1; D perhaps matches TRBD2 (6 bases). V lost 3 bases and J lost 4, with 13 bases in between. This CDR3 has 15 residues. Germline CDR1 and CDR2: LNHNV and YYDKDF (reference sequence). The CDR3 sequence: CATSSEPAGYNEQFF. CDR3 nucleotides: TGTGCCACCAGCAGCGAGCCTGCGGGGTACAATGAGCAGTTCTTC.

There are a few counts of this clonotype. The J gene is TRBJ2-3, the V gene TRBV20-1, with TRBD1 identical over 7 bases. Looked up from germline, CDR1 is DFQATT and CDR2 is SNEGSKA (reference sequence). The CDR3 length is 15 residues. V trimming: 3 bases; J trimming: 0 bases; junction bases outside the gene matches: 6. The CDR3 reads CSASTGQRSTDTQYF. The CDR3 coding sequence is TGCAGTGCTAGTACGGGACAGCGAAGCACAGATACGCAGTATTTT.

The rearrangement links TRBV29-1 to TRBJ1-1; D might be TRBD1 (6 bases). Trimming stripped 4 bases from V and 4 bases from J, with 22 bases between. Germline V gene data show CDR1 as SQVTM and CDR2 as ANQGSEA. This CDR3 region has 16 residues. The CDR3 reads CSVGPSPGVSGTEAFF. The CDR3 bases are TGCAGCGTTGGTCCGAGCCCAGGGGTCTCTGGCACTGAAGCTTTCTTT.

The chain couples TRBV6-1 to TRBJ2-5; 8 bases line up with TRBD1. Germline lookup yields CDR1 MNHNS and CDR2 SASEGT. V dropped 6 bases and J dropped 4; count of bases not matched to a gene: 4. The CDR3 is 13 residues long. CDR3 loop: CASRDRVGETQYF. The CDR3 DNA reads TGTGCCAGCAGGGACAGGGTGGGAGAGACCCAGTACTTC.

The V and J genes are TRBV5-4 and TRBJ2-3; D gene uncertain. With 0 bases removed from V and 2 bases from J, the gap between germline ends came to 13 bases. The CDR3 extends over 16 amino acids. Looked up from germline, CDR1 is SGHNT and CDR2 is YYREEE (reference sequence). DNA for the CDR3: TGTGCCAGCAGCTTGGTAGCAGATACTATCACAGATACGCAGTATTTT. This gives the protein CASSLVADTITDTQYF.

A few counts support this clonotype. The CDR3 spells CASSLQGNTEAFF. The DNA of the CDR3 is TGTGCCAGCAGCCTACAGGGGAACACTGAAGCTTTCTTT. The rearrangement links TRBV9 to TRBJ1-1, with a possible D match to TRBD1 (6 bases). With 4 bases removed from V and 1 base from J, the gap between germline ends came to 8 bases. From germline, CDR1 is SGDLS and CDR2 YYNGEE. This CDR3 contains 13 residues.

The chain couples TRBV12-3 or TRBV12-4 to TRBJ2-5; D is uncertain. V was cut by 6 bases and J by 2 bases, with 7 bases left in between. CDR3 length equals 12 residues. CDR3 nucleotides: TGTGCCAGCAGCTCAAAGCAAGAGACCCAGTACTTC. Its translation is CASSSKQETQYF.

This clonotype was detected only a few times. The gene calls are TRBV5-1 and TRBJ1-4; 8 bases agree with TRBD1. The ends lost 4 bases at V and 4 bases at J; junction bases unmatched: 6. In germline, CDR1 is SGHRS, CDR2 YFSETQ. This CDR3 has 15 amino acids. CDR3 sequence (DNA): TGCGCCAGCAGCGTGGACAGGGCCGGTAATGAAAAACTGTTTTTT. Translation: CASSVDRAGNEKLFF.

In this sample, this clonotype turned up many times. V gene TRBV20-1 combines with J gene TRBJ1-1; D is ambiguous. The CDR3 contains 14 residues. V was clipped by 5 bases and J by 5 bases, with 18 bases between them. The V gene's germline CDR1 is DFQATT and CDR2 SNEGSKA (reference sequence). The CDR3 DNA reads TGCAGTGCTCCTTTTAATCCCCTGGGGACTGAAGCTTTCTTT. Encoded protein: CSAPFNPLGTEAFF.

The J gene is TRBJ1-3, the V gene TRBV7-9; the D is unclear. Trimming stripped 6 bases from V and 0 bases from J, with 12 bases between. Germline loops: CDR1 SEHNR, CDR2 FQNEAQ (reference sequence). The CDR3 runs to 15 residues. The CDR3 reads CASRKYSDSGNTIYF. The CDR3 DNA reads as TGTGCCAGCAGAAAGTACAGCGACTCTGGAAACACCATATATTTT.

This clonotype was seen a few times. The chain has TRBV19 and TRBJ2-2; 7 bases fit TRBD2. The CDR3 consists of 16 residues. V dropped 5 bases and J dropped 5; count of bases not matched to a gene: 11. CDR1 and CDR2 from the germline V gene are LNHDA and SQIVND (reference sequence). CDR3 protein: CASSQTSEFSTGELFF. In nucleotides, the CDR3 is TGTGCCAGTAGTCAAACTAGCGAATTTTCGACCGGGGAGCTGTTTTTT.

The V call is TRBV12-3 or TRBV12-4, the J call TRBJ2-7, with TRBD1 identical over 9 bases. The length of the CDR3 is 16 residues. J lost 4 bases, V lost 5 bases, and 12 bases had no gene match. CDR3 sequence reads: CASSPENPGQGYEQYF. The CDR3 nucleotides read TGTGCCAGCAGTCCCGAAAATCCGGGACAGGGTTACGAGCAGTACTTC.

This clonotype is medium-sized. This sequence joins TRBV16 and TRBJ2-1, with D perhaps TRBD2 (6 bases). Germline assignment: CDR1 KGHSY and CDR2 FQNENV. The CDR3 covers 16 residues. Deletions cut 4 bases from V and 9 bases from J, with 22 bases between. CDR3 residues: CASSPSPTSGVGEQFF. The CDR3 DNA follows: TGTGCCAGCAGCCCGTCCCCAACCTCGGGGGTGGGTGAGCAGTTCTTC.

This clonotype was observed at least ten times. The CDR3 reads CASSQGRRFYTEAFF. Written as DNA, the CDR3 is TGCGCCAGCAGCCAAGGACGGCGATTTTACACTGAAGCTTTCTTT. The chain carries TRBV4-3 and TRBJ1-1; D gene uncertain. V was pared by 1 base and J by 3 bases, with 12 bases between. CDR3 length: 15 residues. The germline CDR1 and CDR2 sequences are LGHNA and YSLEER.

This clonotype came up many times. The rearrangement joins TRBV3-1 to TRBJ1-5; D remains ambiguous. CDR1 LGHDT and CDR2 YNNKEL come from the germline V gene (reference sequence). The CDR3 consists of 12 residues. Trimming removed 4 bases at V and 6 bases at J, with 7 bases between. The CDR3 spells CASSLLGQPQHF. CDR3 in DNA: TGTGCCAGCAGCCTATTGGGTCAGCCCCAGCATTTT.

In its sample, this clonotype was seen a few times. The chain recombines TRBV14 with TRBJ2-1, with TRBD2 as a possible D gene (6 bases). This CDR3 is 14 amino acids long. The germline gives CDR1 SGHDN, CDR2 FVKESK. Trimming stripped 1 base from V and 6 bases from J, with 10 bases between. CDR3 in DNA: TGTGCCAGCAGCCAAGGGGGACTTGCCAATGAGCAGTTCTTC. The encoded protein is CASSQGGLANEQFF.